These 20 T cell receptor beta chains share one sample of origin, sequenced in a study of molecular identifiers for immune sequencing clone quantification. TCRdb used MiXCR to reprocess the PCR reads, holding one entry per CDR3 protein. The table includes 37,000 or so distinct CDR3 sequences, approximately 18% detected once. Sample: naive CD8+ T cells from blood, with Jurkat cell RNA spiked in. Subset noted: FACS-sorted CD8+CD4-CCR7+CD45RA+ naive T cells. The receptors were sampled from a human donor in good health. Some libraries in this study had Jurkat cell RNA spiked in.

J is TRBJ2-3 and V is TRBV2, with 7 nucleotides matching TRBD1. Germline V lookup: CDR1 SNHLY, CDR2 FYNNEI. CDR3 length: 15 amino acids. Unmatched junction bases numbered 5, after V lost 4 bases and J lost 1 base. Here the CDR3 reads CASSVRTGGTDTQYF. CDR3 sequence (DNA): TGTGCCAGCAGTGTACGAACAGGGGGCACAGATACGCAGTATTTT.

In this sample, this clonotype turned up many times. CDR3 sequence (DNA): TGTGCCAGCAGTTTCAATGAGCAGTTCTTC. Protein sequence: CASSFNEQFF. The chain is built from TRBV12-3 or TRBV12-4 and TRBJ2-1; the D is unclear. Trimming pared 3 bases from V and 6 bases from J, leaving 0 bases between. This CDR3 spans 10 amino acids.

With respect to this clonotype: This sequence may be a read error, since a much larger clone differs from it by one base. This rearrangement joins TRBV5-6 to TRBJ2-7; TRBD1 is a possible D gene (6 bases). Germline V gives CDR1 SGHDT, CDR2 YYEEEE. The CDR3 is 13 amino acids. CDR3 residues: CSSSSGQNYEQYF. The CDR3 DNA follows: TGTTCCAGCAGCTCAGGACAGAACTACGAGCAGTACTTC.

This clonotype appeared many times. The V gene is TRBV20-1, the J gene TRBJ2-1, with a weak D call TRBD2 (6 bases). Trimming pared 0 bases from V and 7 bases from J, leaving 19 bases between. The CDR3 spans 16 residues. Per germline, CDR1 DFQATT and CDR2 SNEGSKA (reference sequence). CDR3 amino acids: CSARDLPGLVLNEQFF. Written as DNA, the CDR3 is TGCAGTGCTAGAGACCTCCCGGGACTGGTATTGAATGAGCAGTTCTTC.

This clonotype was recorded at least ten times. This chain joins TRBV28 and TRBJ2-7; D unresolved. V was trimmed by 3 bases and J by 0 bases, leaving 21 bases between them. Germline V gives CDR1 MDHEN, CDR2 SYDVKM. The CDR3 is 18 residues long. The CDR3, as DNA: TGTGCCAGCAGTTTTGATGGAGTGAGGATTCAAAGCTCCTACGAGCAGTACTTC. Translating gives CASSFDGVRIQSSYEQYF.

The chain joins TRBV7-2 to TRBJ2-3; 14 bases align to TRBD2. CDR1 is SGHTA, CDR2 FQGNSA, per germline. Germline trimming cut 5 bases from V and 0 bases from J; bases unmatched to any gene: 13. The CDR3 runs to 20 residues. CDR3 protein: CASSSGTSGRVYLSTDTQYF. CDR3 DNA sequence: TGTGCCAGCAGCAGCGGGACTAGCGGGAGAGTGTATTTGAGCACAGATACGCAGTATTTT.

The sample holds many counts of this clonotype. The chain employs TRBV15 and TRBJ2-7, with D possibly matching TRBD2 (6 bases). The CDR3 runs to 16 residues. Trimming took off 8 bases at V and 4 bases at J, with 24 bases between the two ends. Germline V lookup: CDR1 LNHNV, CDR2 YYDKDF (reference sequence). CDR3 loop: CATGGALSFSGYEQYF. Here the CDR3 DNA reads TGTGCCACCGGAGGGGCCCTTAGCTTCTCTGGATACGAGCAGTACTTC. The full variable domain, with the rest looked up from reference TRBV15 and TRBJ2-7, is DAMVIQNPRYQVTQFGKPVTLSCSQTLNHNVMYWYQQKSSQAPKLLFHYYDKDFNNEADTPDNFQSRRPNTSFCFLDIRSPGLGDTAMYLCATGGALSFSGYEQYFGPGTRLTVT.

For this clonotype: This may stem from a read error, because a much larger clone lies one nucleotide away. The chain combines TRBV28 with TRBJ2-1; tentatively, D is TRBD2 (5 bases). Germline CDR1 reads MDHEN; CDR2 reads SYDVKM. The CDR3 is 15 amino acids. CDR3 nucleotides: TGTACCAGCAGTTTTATATCCCCGGGATACAATGAGCAGTTCTTC. Translated: CTSSFISPGYNEQFF.

The chain couples TRBV9 to TRBJ2-3; possible D gene TRBD2, 5 bases. Germline loops: CDR1 SGDLS, CDR2 YYNGEE. This CDR3 spans 14 amino acids. V was cut by 3 bases and J by 0 bases, with 8 bases left in between. Here the CDR3 reads CASSASPSTDTQYF. CDR3 coding DNA: TGTGCCAGCAGCGCTAGCCCCAGCACAGATACGCAGTATTTT.

On this clonotype: A much larger clone differs from this one at a single base, so this may be a read error. V and J are TRBV9 and TRBJ2-3; 7 positions match TRBD2. V dropped 6 bases and J dropped 4; count of bases not matched to a gene: 8. The CDR3 has 14 amino acids. CDR1 is SGDLS, CDR2 YYNGEE, per germline. The CDR3 reads CASNGGLVADTQYF. In DNA, the CDR3 is TGTGCCAGCAACGGCGGACTAGTGGCAGATACGCAGTATTTT. Looking up the rest from reference TRBV9 and TRBJ2-3 gives the full variable domain: DSGVTQTPKHLITATGQRVTLRCSPRSGDLSVYWYQQSLDQGLQFLIQYYNGEERAKGNILERFSAQQFPDLHSELNLSSLELGDSALYFCASNGGLVADTQYFGPGTRLTVL.

This clonotype was recorded many times. The genes are TRBV20-1 and TRBJ1-4, with a weak D call TRBD1 (6 bases). V was cut by 5 bases and J by 10 bases, with 14 bases left in between. Germline V gene data show CDR1 as DFQATT and CDR2 as SNEGSKA (reference sequence). CDR3 size: 12 residues. The CDR3 sequence: CSAVVVQGKLFF. The CDR3 nucleotides read TGCAGTGCTGTAGTCGTACAGGGAAAACTGTTTTTT.

The table lists this clonotype with many counts. This rearrangement joins TRBV12-3 or TRBV12-4 to TRBJ2-1; 9 bases align to TRBD1. V lost 5 bases, J lost 3 bases, and 2 bases stayed unmatched. This CDR3 region has 14 residues. This chain's CDR3 is CASSGQGNYNEQFF. The CDR3 coding sequence is TGTGCCAGCAGTGGACAGGGGAACTACAATGAGCAGTTCTTC.

This clonotype was observed many times. The J gene is TRBJ2-7, the V gene TRBV6-6; a possible D gene is TRBD2 (5 bases). This CDR3 is 12 amino acids long. V lost 11 bases and J 2 bases, leaving 13 bases between the germline ends. Germline CDR1 reads MNHNY; CDR2 reads SVGAGI (reference sequence). The CDR3 loop reads CASGGSAYEQYF. Here the CDR3 DNA reads TGTGCCTCTGGTGGGAGTGCCTACGAGCAGTACTTC.

The rearrangement links TRBV29-1 to TRBJ2-7; 7 nucleotides align to TRBD1. Germline CDR1 SQVTM, CDR2 ANQGSEA. V lost 7 bases, J lost 1 base, and 10 bases stayed unmatched. The CDR3 totals 14 residues. The CDR3 here is CSALTGAKSYEQYF. CDR3 DNA sequence: TGCAGCGCATTAACAGGGGCAAAATCCTACGAGCAGTACTTC.

This clonotype has at least ten counts. The gene calls are TRBV6-2 or TRBV6-3 and TRBJ2-7; 9 bases are a match to TRBD1. Germline CDR1 is MNHEY and CDR2 is SVGEGT. The V and J ends lost 4 bases and 6 bases, in that order; junction bases with no gene match: 4. The CDR3 runs 13 residues. As DNA, the CDR3 is TGTGCCAGCAGTTGGACAGGGGTCGGCGAGCAGTACTTC. This codes for CASSWTGVGEQYF.

As regards this clonotype: Because it lacks the conserved phenylalanine or tryptophan at the end, this CDR3 is likely a read error. The genes are TRBV6-5 and TRBJ1-1; D remains unclear. This CDR3 region has 16 residues. The V end lost 6 bases, the J end lost 1 base, and 18 bases lay between the germline ends. Germline CDR1 reads MNHEY; CDR2 reads SVGAGI. DNA of the CDR3: TGTGCCAGCAGCAAACGCCCCTTTTTGAAGAACACTGAAGCTTTCTCT. It encodes CASSKRPFLKNTEAFS.

The table lists this clonotype with a few counts. The chain uses TRBV28 and TRBJ2-3; 10 bases map to TRBD2. This CDR3 contains 12 residues. Germline CDR1 and CDR2: MDHEN and SYDVKM. After removal of 6 bases from V and 15 bases from J, the junction contained 9 bases not matched to a gene. Written as DNA, the CDR3 is TGTGCCAGCAGCCCTTCTAGCGGGAGACCCTATTTT. It codes for CASSPSSGRPYF.

About this clonotype: Just one base apart from a much larger clone, this may be a read error. The gene calls are TRBV7-2 and TRBJ2-5, with 11 bases that match TRBD2. Per the germline V gene, CDR1 is SGHTA and CDR2 is FQGNSA. The CDR3 is 17 residues long. The CDR3 is CAGSYQLLAGARETQYF. CDR3 nucleotide sequence: TGTGCCGGCAGCTACCAACTACTAGCGGGAGCTCGGGAGACCCAGTACTTC.

Only a few counts were recorded for this clonotype. The chain recombines TRBV7-9 with TRBJ1-3; D is uncertain. V shed 1 base and J shed 3 bases, with 7 bases lying between them. The CDR3 contains 14 residues. Germline V CDR1 and CDR2: SEHNR, FQNEAQ (reference sequence). CDR3 coding DNA: TGTGCCAGCAGCTTAGGGACCCTTGGAAACACCATATATTTT. Protein sequence: CASSLGTLGNTIYF. The variable domain in full, with the rest retrieved from reference TRBV7-9 and TRBJ1-3, is DTGVSQNPRHKITKRGQNVTFRCDPISEHNRLYWYRQTLGQGPEFLTYFQNEAQLEKSRLLSDRFSAERPKGSFSTLEIQRTEQGDSAMYLCASSLGTLGNTIYFGEGSWLTVV.

This clonotype was counted at least ten times. The chain carries TRBV10-3 and TRBJ2-2, with TRBD2 matching 9 bases. Germline CDR1 is ENHRY and CDR2 is SYGVKD. V was pared by 10 bases and J by 1 base, with 7 bases of the junction left unmatched. This CDR3 contains 15 residues. The CDR3 reads CATGSAGGNTGELFF. CDR3 coding DNA: TGTGCCACCGGATCAGCGGGAGGGAACACCGGGGAGCTGTTTTTT.